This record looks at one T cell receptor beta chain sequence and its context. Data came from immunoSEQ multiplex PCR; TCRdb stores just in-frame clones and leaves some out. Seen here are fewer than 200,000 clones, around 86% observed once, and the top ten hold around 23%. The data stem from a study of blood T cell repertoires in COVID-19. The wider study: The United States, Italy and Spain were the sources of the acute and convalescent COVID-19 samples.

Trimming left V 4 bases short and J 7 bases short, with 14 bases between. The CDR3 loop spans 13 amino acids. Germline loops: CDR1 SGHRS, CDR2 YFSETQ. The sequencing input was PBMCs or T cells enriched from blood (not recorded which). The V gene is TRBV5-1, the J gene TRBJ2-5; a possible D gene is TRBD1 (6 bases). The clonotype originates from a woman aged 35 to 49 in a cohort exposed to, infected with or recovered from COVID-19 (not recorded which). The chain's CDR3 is CASSPGQSGTQYF. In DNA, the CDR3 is TGCGCCAGCAGCCCAGGACAGTCAGGGACCCAGTACTTC.